The 29 T cell receptor beta chains below were found in one sample sequenced in a study of blood T cell repertoires in COVID-19. Using immunoSEQ multiplex PCR, the repertoire was profiled, and TCRdb retains in-frame clones only, with some absent. Altogether about 170,000 clones are present, approximately 82% being singletons, with the ten largest covering approximately 18%. The specimen sequenced was peripheral blood. The receptors were sampled from a woman aged 70-85 years who had recovered from COVID-19.

This chain connects TRBV7-9 to TRBJ1-2; D possibly corresponds to TRBD1 (5 bases). V lost 5 bases to trimming and J lost 4 bases, with 17 bases between them. Germline lookup yields CDR1 SEHNR and CDR2 FQNEAQ (reference sequence). The CDR3 runs to 15 residues. DNA of the CDR3: TGTGCCAGCAGCCCAACCCAGGGTAGGAGCTATGGCTACACCTTC. Residues: CASSPTQGRSYGYTF.

The V and J genes are TRBV7-8 and TRBJ2-5; 14 bases fit TRBD2. Germline V lookup: CDR1 SGHVS, CDR2 FQNEAQ. V dropped 5 bases and J dropped 5; count of bases not matched to a gene: 7. The CDR3 is 16 amino acids. CDR3 residues: CASSQGLAGVRETQYF. The CDR3 nucleotides read TGTGCCAGCAGCCAGGGACTAGCGGGAGTCCGGGAGACCCAGTACTTC.

About this clone itself: It may be a read error: a sequence one base away is much more abundant. V usage is TRBV7-2 and J usage is TRBJ1-2, with 12 bases aligning to TRBD1. Looked up from germline, CDR1 is SGHTA and CDR2 is FQGNSA. With 5 bases clipped from V and 3 bases from J, the junction kept 4 bases outside the gene matches. This CDR3 comprises 15 residues. The CDR3 DNA reads TGTGCCAGCAGCCCCGGGACAGGGGGCGACTATGGCTACACCTTC. Protein sequence: CASSPGTGGDYGYTF.

The rearrangement uses TRBV27 and TRBJ1-4, with 7 bases lining up with TRBD1. Germline CDR1 MNHEY, CDR2 SMNVEV (reference sequence). J gave up 7 bases and V 5 bases, and 7 bases lay outside the gene matches. CDR3 length equals 14 residues. The CDR3 DNA follows: TGTGCCAGCAGTCCCGGACAGGTTGCTGAAAAACTGTTTTTT. Amino acids: CASSPGQVAEKLFF.

The chain is built from TRBV4-1 and TRBJ1-1, with a weak D call TRBD1 (6 bases). The V end lost 8 bases, the J end lost 3 bases, and 13 bases lay between the germline ends. The germline gives CDR1 MGHRA, CDR2 YSYEKL. The CDR3 covers 13 residues. In nucleotides, the CDR3 is TGCGCCAGCTCTAGGGGGGGGGACACTGAAGCTTTCTTT. It specifies CASSRGGDTEAFF.

J is TRBJ1-5 and V is TRBV7-2; TRBD1 agrees at 7 bases. The germline CDR1 and CDR2 sequences are SGHTA and FQGNSA. V was clipped by 5 bases and J by 5 bases; unmatched bases: 6. The CDR3 has 14 residues. The CDR3 spells CASSPQGTHQPQHF. For the CDR3, the DNA is TGTGCCAGCAGCCCACAGGGGACCCATCAGCCCCAGCATTTT.

This sequence joins TRBV19 and TRBJ2-5; D is perhaps TRBD1 (7 bases). CDR1 LNHDA and CDR2 SQIVND come from the germline V gene (reference sequence). The CDR3 contains 12 residues. V was trimmed by 4 bases and J by 9 bases, leaving 12 bases between them. In DNA, the CDR3 is TGTGCCAGTAGTAGGGGACAGCGGGCCCAGTACTTC. Its protein product is CASSRGQRAQYF.

In this sample, this clone turned up a few times. The V gene is TRBV29-1, the J gene TRBJ1-5, with D maybe TRBD1 (6 bases). The CDR3 runs 17 residues. CDR1 and CDR2 from the germline V gene are SQVTM and ANQGSEA. The ends were cut back, 6 bases at V and 0 bases at J, with 21 bases in the middle. The chain's CDR3 is CSVSTGQEFSSNQPQHF. The CDR3, as DNA: TGCAGCGTGTCCACGGGACAAGAGTTCTCTAGCAATCAGCCCCAGCATTTT.

The rearrangement links TRBV5-5 to TRBJ2-7; D may be TRBD1 (5 bases). Germline V gene lookup returns CDR1 SGHKS and CDR2 YYEKEE (reference sequence). Trimming cost V 2 bases and J 3 bases, with 15 bases left between them. This CDR3 is built from 15 residues. The CDR3 DNA is TGTGCCAGCAGCTTTGGGTCAGGGTGGGACTACGAGCAGTACTTC. Translation gives CASSFGSGWDYEQYF.

This rearrangement joins TRBV5-1 to TRBJ1-2; D might be TRBD1 (6 bases). This CDR3 comprises 14 residues. With 4 bases removed from V and 6 bases from J, the gap between germline ends came to 16 bases. Germline CDR1 SGHRS, CDR2 YFSETQ. This chain's CDR3 is CASSPMGGLDGYTF. In DNA form, the CDR3 reads TGCGCCAGCAGCCCAATGGGGGGGCTCGATGGCTACACCTTC. The entire variable domain, with the rest obtained from reference TRBV5-1 and TRBJ1-2, is as follows: KAGVTQTPRYLIKTRGQQVTLSCSPISGHRSVSWYQQTPGQGLQFLFEYFSETQRNKGNFPGRFSGRQFSNSRSEMNVSTLELGDSALYLCASSPMGGLDGYTFGSGTRLTVV.

The genes are TRBV7-9 and TRBJ1-2; the D is unclear. The V end was cut by 7 bases, the J end by 0 bases, with 12 bases between. This CDR3 spans 14 amino acids. The germline V gene encodes CDR1 SEHNR and CDR2 FQNEAQ (reference sequence). CDR3 amino acids: CASTPDGANYGYTF. In nucleotides, the CDR3 is TGTGCCAGCACCCCGGACGGGGCTAACTATGGCTACACCTTC.

The gene calls are TRBV10-3 and TRBJ1-1; no clear D gene. The V gene's germline CDR1 is ENHRY and CDR2 SYGVKD. The CDR3 loop spans 15 amino acids. V was clipped by 2 bases and J by 3 bases, with 13 bases between them. This CDR3 is CAISENPTSYTEAFF. The CDR3 DNA is TGTGCCATCAGTGAGAACCCGACAAGTTACACTGAAGCTTTCTTT.

This clone occurred a few times. This rearrangement joins TRBV18 to TRBJ2-3, with D possibly TRBD2 on 6 matching bases. CDR3 size: 16 residues. Trimming took off 6 bases at V and 2 bases at J, with 18 bases between the two ends. Germline V CDR1 and CDR2: KGHSH, LQKENI. The CDR3 is CASSRRQGGPTDTQYF. The CDR3, as DNA: TGTGCCAGCTCCCGCCGGCAGGGAGGCCCCACAGATACGCAGTATTTT. Complete variable domain (other parts from reference TRBV18 and TRBJ2-3): NAGVMQNPRHLVRRRGQEARLRCSPMKGHSHVYWYRQLPEEGLKFMVYLQKENIIDESGMPKERFSAEFPKEGPSILRIQQVVRGDSAAYFCASSRRQGGPTDTQYFGPGTRLTVL.

This chain links TRBV2 with TRBJ1-5; 7 positions agree with TRBD1. In germline, CDR1 is SNHLY, CDR2 FYNNEI. The CDR3 loop spans 17 amino acids. Trimming removed 2 bases from V and 6 bases from J; junction bases left unmatched: 13. The CDR3, as DNA: TGTGCCAGCAGTGAACGGGACGGGCAGGGGGACGGTCAGCCCCAGCATTTT. Translated: CASSERDGQGDGQPQHF. Filled out from reference TRBV2 and TRBJ1-5, the complete variable domain reads EPEVTQTPSHQVTQMGQEVILRCVPISNHLYFYWYRQILGQKVEFLVSFYNNEISEKSEIFDDQFSVERPDGSNFTLKIRSTKLEDSAMYFCASSERDGQGDGQPQHFGDGTRLSIL.

The chain links TRBV30 to TRBJ2-4; 9 bases are shared with TRBD1. Per the germline V gene, CDR1 is GTSNPN and CDR2 is SVGIG (reference sequence). After removal of 8 bases from V and 3 bases from J, the junction contained 11 bases not matched to a gene. This CDR3 comprises 15 residues. The DNA of the CDR3 is TGTGCCGGGGCCGGGACAGGGAAGCTCAAAAACATTCAGTACTTC. Translating it yields CAGAGTGKLKNIQYF.

The gene calls are TRBV30 and TRBJ1-5; the D gene is possibly TRBD1 (5 bases). Germline CDR1 and CDR2: GTSNPN and SVGIG (reference sequence). This CDR3 comprises 16 residues. Trimming cost V 3 bases and J 4 bases, with 19 bases left between them. As DNA, the CDR3 is TGTGCCTGGAGGGGGGGTGGAGGTTATTCGAATCAGCCCCAGCATTTT. It encodes CAWRGGGGYSNQPQHF.

This chain's CDR3 is CASSLGARDRAGYGYTF. CDR3 coding DNA: TGTGCCAGCAGCTTAGGGGCCCGGGACAGGGCCGGGTATGGCTACACCTTC. The rearrangement joins TRBV13 to TRBJ1-2; TRBD1 agrees at 9 bases. Germline V gene lookup returns CDR1 PRHDT and CDR2 FYEKMQ (reference sequence). The CDR3 length is 17 residues. The V and J ends lost 0 bases and 5 bases, in that order; junction bases with no gene match: 10.

V and J are TRBV27 and TRBJ2-7; D possibly corresponds to TRBD2 (6 bases). Germline loops: CDR1 MNHEY, CDR2 SMNVEV (reference sequence). This CDR3 region has 15 residues. The V gene lost 5 bases and the J gene lost 3 bases, with 17 bases spanning the gap. The CDR3 DNA follows: TGTGCCAGCAGTCCCCAGGTTGGTAGCGGCTACGAGCAGTACTTC. Translation gives CASSPQVGSGYEQYF.

This clone was picked up one time. This chain links TRBV5-1 with TRBJ2-3; D is perhaps TRBD2 (8 bases). Germline loops: CDR1 SGHRS, CDR2 YFSETQ. V was cut by 9 bases and J by 9 bases, with 23 bases left in between. The CDR3 consists of 14 residues. CDR3 amino acids: CATGGRAGEPTQYF. CDR3 DNA: TGCGCCACAGGGGGACGAGCGGGAGAACCAACGCAGTATTTT.

The rearrangement joins TRBV7-2 to TRBJ2-1, with 7 bases aligning to TRBD1. Losses at the gene ends were 5 bases for V and 2 bases for J; bases not matched to a gene: 9. This CDR3 region has 16 residues. The V gene's germline CDR1 is SGHTA and CDR2 FQGNSA. In DNA, the CDR3 is TGTGCCAGCAGCCTCGATGCGACAGGGACCTACAATGAGCAGTTCTTC. Residues: CASSLDATGTYNEQFF. Filled out from reference TRBV7-2 and TRBJ2-1, the complete variable domain reads GAGVSQSPSNKVTEKGKDVELRCDPISGHTALYWYRQSLGQGLEFLIYFQGNSAPDKSGLPSDRFSAERTGGSVSTLTIQRTQQEDSAVYLCASSLDATGTYNEQFFGPGTRLTVL.

The chain joins TRBV7-2 to TRBJ2-7; D might be TRBD2 (5 bases). The CDR3 totals 13 residues. Per the germline V gene, CDR1 is SGHTA and CDR2 is FQGNSA. V dropped 4 bases and J dropped 7 bases, with 14 bases sitting between them. CDR3 coding DNA: TGTGCCAGCAGCTCCCCCGGGGTGTGGGAGCAGTACTTC. It encodes CASSSPGVWEQYF. Full variable domain (missing parts from reference TRBV7-2 and TRBJ2-7): GAGVSQSPSNKVTEKGKDVELRCDPISGHTALYWYRQSLGQGLEFLIYFQGNSAPDKSGLPSDRFSAERTGGSVSTLTIQRTQQEDSAVYLCASSSPGVWEQYFGPGTRLTVT.

The gene calls are TRBV27 and TRBJ1-4, with 9 bases aligning to TRBD1. Germline CDR1 is MNHEY and CDR2 is SMNVEV (reference sequence). The CDR3 has 14 residues. J gave up 7 bases and V 6 bases, and 6 bases lay outside the gene matches. The CDR3 nucleotides read TGTGCCAGCAGGGCTGACAGGGGGGGTGAAAAACTGTTTTTT. Translated: CASRADRGGEKLFF.

For the CDR3, the DNA is TGCGCCAGCAGCTTGGTTGGGACAGGCTCTGGAAACACCATATATTTT. Translating it yields CASSLVGTGSGNTIYF. The chain recombines TRBV5-1 with TRBJ1-3; 8 nucleotides align to TRBD1. CDR3 length: 16 amino acids. Losses at the gene ends were 0 bases for V and 0 bases for J; bases not matched to a gene: 2. From germline, CDR1 is SGHRS and CDR2 YFSETQ.

This clone was recorded a few times. J is TRBJ2-7 and V is TRBV15, with TRBD1 matching over 7 bases. The V gene end was trimmed by 8 bases and the J gene end by 3 bases; junction bases not matched to a gene: 10. CDR1 is LNHNV, CDR2 YYDKDF, per germline (reference sequence). This CDR3 has 14 residues. The CDR3 loop is CATGTVGFGYEQYF. The CDR3 DNA reads as TGTGCCACCGGGACAGTGGGTTTTGGCTACGAGCAGTACTTC.

This clone was observed a handful of times. The DNA of the CDR3 is TGTGCCAGCAGTTACGCGGGGCGGGCTGAAGCTTTCTTT. Translation: CASSYAGRAEAFF. The chain links TRBV6-5 to TRBJ1-1; a weak D match, TRBD1 (5 bases). CDR3 length: 13 residues. Germline CDR1 MNHEY, CDR2 SVGAGI. V was trimmed by 2 bases and J by 6 bases, leaving 10 bases between them.

This clone was seen once. CDR3 protein: CASSPPGTDTQYF. The CDR3 bases are TGTGCCAGCAGCCCACCAGGGACAGATACGCAGTATTTT. The V and J genes are TRBV11-3 and TRBJ2-3, with TRBD1 as a possible D gene (5 bases). V was shortened by 5 bases and J by 3 bases, with 9 bases between the two germline ends. This CDR3 has 13 residues. Germline V gene lookup returns CDR1 SGHNT and CDR2 YENEEA.

V gene TRBV19 combines with J gene TRBJ2-3; 9 nucleotides match TRBD2. V trimming: 3 bases; J trimming: 4 bases; junction bases outside the gene matches: 14. CDR1 is LNHDA, CDR2 SQIVND, per germline (reference sequence). The CDR3 runs to 18 residues. This chain's CDR3 is CASSMARLSGGSPDTQYF. For the CDR3, the DNA is TGTGCCAGTAGTATGGCTCGGCTTAGCGGGGGCTCCCCAGATACGCAGTATTTT.

This sequence joins TRBV28 and TRBJ2-3, with a weak D call TRBD2 (5 bases). Germline lookup yields CDR1 MDHEN and CDR2 SYDVKM. The CDR3 consists of 16 residues. V was trimmed by 2 bases and J by 6 bases, leaving 18 bases between them. The CDR3 DNA sequence: TGTGCCAGCAGTTTACCCGTAGAGGTCAGGAGGGATACGCAGTATTTT. Protein product: CASSLPVEVRRDTQYF.

The chain couples TRBV18 to TRBJ2-2; D is possibly TRBD1 (6 bases). Germline-derived CDR1 and CDR2 are KGHSH and LQKENI. V dropped 4 bases and J dropped 0 bases, with 6 bases sitting between them. There are 14 residues in the CDR3. The CDR3 spells CASSQGANTGELFF. The DNA of the CDR3 is TGTGCCAGCTCACAGGGGGCGAACACCGGGGAGCTGTTTTTT.